Following are 17 T cell receptor beta chains from one sample sequenced in a study of human CD8 memory T cell subsets. Sequencing libraries of TCR beta were made by UMI-labeled 5' RACE. TCRdb reanalyzed the 5' RACE reads, giving one entry per CDR3 protein sequence and no DNA. This specimen shows about 10,000 distinct CDR3 sequences; the ten leading clones hold about 19%. TPEX cells, early memory CD8+ T cells with exhausted-like traits, were CCR7+ PD-1+ TIGIT+. Sequencing used CD8+ T cells from PBMCs. The receptors were sampled from a human donor in good health.

V gene TRBV4-1 combines with J gene TRBJ1-2. The CDR3 totals 16 residues. Germline assignment: CDR1 MGHRA and CDR2 YSYEKL. The CDR3 sequence is CASSQDSSSGETCYTF.

The V and J genes are TRBV7-9 and TRBJ2-7; the D gene TCRdb calls, TRBD1, cannot be checked with no DNA. The CDR3 extends over 16 amino acids. Germline lookup yields CDR1 SEHNR and CDR2 FQNEAQ (reference sequence). CDR3 protein: CASSLGPSVGAYEQYF. Based on the CDR3 plus reference TRBV7-9 and TRBJ2-7, the full variable domain is DTGVSQNPRHKITKRGQNVTFRCDPISEHNRLYWYRQTLGQGPEFLTYFQNEAQLEKSRLLSDRFSAERPKGSFSTLEIQRTEQGDSAMYLCASSLGPSVGAYEQYFGPGTRLTVT.

This chain connects TRBV10-2 to TRBJ1-1. The CDR3 has 14 amino acids. Germline V lookup: CDR1 WSHSY, CDR2 SAAADI. This chain's CDR3 is CASSEFGPNTEAFF.

This rearrangement joins TRBV29-1 to TRBJ1-2; TCRdb's D call of TRBD1 is untestable without DNA. This CDR3 comprises 16 residues. Looked up from germline, CDR1 is SQVTM and CDR2 is ANQGSEA. CDR3 in amino acids: CSVDSDRASSNYGYTF.

The rearrangement uses TRBV5-1 and TRBJ2-5; TCRdb's assignment of TRBD1 cannot be checked, as there is no DNA. The CDR3 has 15 residues. CDR1 and CDR2 (germline): SGHRS, YFSETQ. This CDR3 reads CASSFTQGASETQYF.

The genes are TRBV28 and TRBJ2-7. Per the germline V gene, CDR1 is MDHEN and CDR2 is SYDVKM. The CDR3 sequence is 12 residues long. The chain's CDR3 is CASSLWRGEQYF.

V and J are TRBV20-1 and TRBJ2-1; absent DNA, TCRdb's TRBD2 call cannot be checked. The CDR3 consists of 16 residues. The germline V gene encodes CDR1 DFQATT and CDR2 SNEGSKA (reference sequence). CDR3 loop: CSARDLRAYSYNEQFF.

The chain couples TRBV7-9 to TRBJ2-7; TCRdb's D call of TRBD2 is untestable without DNA. The CDR3 covers 15 residues. The germline CDR1 and CDR2 sequences are SEHNR and FQNEAQ (reference sequence). This CDR3 is CASSLAGGLAYEQYF.

The J gene is TRBJ1-2, the V gene TRBV6-5; TCRdb's D call of TRBD1 is untestable without DNA. Per germline, CDR1 MNHEY and CDR2 SVGAGI. This CDR3 has 14 amino acids. CDR3 sequence reads: CASSSTGGTYGYTF.

The rearrangement joins TRBV2 to TRBJ1-2; the TRBD1 assignment by TCRdb is unverifiable without DNA. Per the germline V gene, CDR1 is SNHLY and CDR2 is FYNNEI. The CDR3 is made up of 15 amino acids. CDR3 sequence reads: CASSEADRPFYGYTF.

The J gene is TRBJ1-2, the V gene TRBV4-2; no DNA is available, so the TRBD1 call from TCRdb remains unchecked. This CDR3 has 19 residues. In germline, CDR1 is LGHNA, CDR2 YNFKEQ. CDR3 amino acids: CASSQDYRSLIGDNYGYTF.

This chain uses TRBV7-9 with TRBJ1-1; TCRdb proposes TRBD1, but this gene call is untestable without DNA. The CDR3 length is 17 residues. Germline V gene sequence: CDR1 SEHNR, CDR2 FQNEAQ (reference sequence). This chain's CDR3 is CASSHGGQGKSGTEAFF.

The genes are TRBV4-1 and TRBJ1-6. The CDR3 has 16 amino acids. CDR1 and CDR2 (germline): MGHRA, YSYEKL. The CDR3 sequence is CASSSQLSDPFSPLHF.

V usage is TRBV9 and J usage is TRBJ2-1; TCRdb reports TRBD1, a call that lacks DNA to check it against. The germline CDR1 and CDR2 sequences are SGDLS and YYNGEE. CDR3 length: 16 residues. CDR3 sequence: CASSGQGTSAYNEQFF. Drawing the rest from reference TRBV9 and TRBJ2-1, the complete variable domain is DSGVTQTPKHLITATGQRVTLRCSPRSGDLSVYWYQQSLDQGLQFLIQYYNGEERAKGNILERFSAQQFPDLHSELNLSSLELGDSALYFCASSGQGTSAYNEQFFGPGTRLTVL.

CDR3 in amino acids: CSVDKTGATLGAFF. The chain couples TRBV29-1 to TRBJ1-1; TCRdb designates TRBD1, a call that cannot be tested without DNA. CDR3 length equals 14 residues. From germline, CDR1 is SQVTM and CDR2 ANQGSEA.

The chain employs TRBV20-1 and TRBJ1-5; the D gene TCRdb calls, TRBD1, cannot be checked with no DNA. The CDR3 runs to 18 residues. Germline V CDR1 and CDR2: DFQATT, SNEGSKA (reference sequence). CDR3 loop: CSARDVGGHEVGNQPQHF.

The CDR3 loop is CASSLFGQPLNTEAFF. V and J are TRBV28 and TRBJ1-1; TCRdb's assignment of TRBD1 cannot be checked, as there is no DNA. The length of the CDR3 is 16 residues. Germline V gives CDR1 MDHEN, CDR2 SYDVKM.